This TCR beta chain was identified during a study of blood T cell repertoires in COVID-19. Across the whole study: Specimens from acute and convalescent COVID-19 originated in the United States, Italy and Spain. T cells, B-cell-depleted T cells, or PBMCs supplied cDNA or gDNA.

Trimming removed 3 bases from V and 6 bases from J, with 21 bases in between. The CDR3 has 16 amino acids. CDR1 is SGHRS, CDR2 YFSETQ, per germline. Clones were sequenced by immunoSEQ multiplex PCR, and TCRdb holds only the in-frame ones, with some missing. Found here are about 160,000 clones, 70% to 80% of them singletons; the top ten hold more than 7%. This chain joins TRBV5-1 and TRBJ1-1; D not resolved. The material sequenced was peripheral blood. This receptor was taken from a woman aged 55 to 70 with COVID-19, enrolled during active disease. Written as DNA, the CDR3 is TGCGCCAGCAGCTATACTTTTCGAGGGCGCTTGGCTGAAGCTTTCTTT. Translation gives CASSYTFRGRLAEAFF.